The source of this T cell receptor (beta chain) is a study of T cells in Graves' hyperthyroidism and ophthalmopathy. Findings of the study overall: Stable hyperthyroidism was separated from ophthalmopathy by a model based on 13 V-J features.

Germline V gene sequence: CDR1 SNHLY, CDR2 FYNNEI. This CDR3 comprises 15 residues. V gave up 0 bases and J gave up 5 bases, with 12 bases separating them. This clonotype has ten or more counts. Its antigen is undetermined. Amplified TCR beta CDR3 regions came from RNA transcripts. HTBI primers were used for first-round RT-PCR of the TCR CDR3. TCRdb analysed the multiplex PCR reads with MiXCR anew, one entry per CDR3 protein. The sample contains about 500,000 distinct CDR3 sequences, roughly a sixth of which appear only once. This TCR derives from a woman in her late teens or twenties with Graves' hyperthyroidism. The chain couples TRBV2 to TRBJ2-3, with D perhaps TRBD1 or TRBD2 (7 bases each). Sequenced input: blood. The CDR3 region has the DNA TGTGCCAGCAGTGAAGCGGGAGGGGGCGGAGATACGCAGTATTTT. Its protein product is CASSEAGGGGDTQYF.